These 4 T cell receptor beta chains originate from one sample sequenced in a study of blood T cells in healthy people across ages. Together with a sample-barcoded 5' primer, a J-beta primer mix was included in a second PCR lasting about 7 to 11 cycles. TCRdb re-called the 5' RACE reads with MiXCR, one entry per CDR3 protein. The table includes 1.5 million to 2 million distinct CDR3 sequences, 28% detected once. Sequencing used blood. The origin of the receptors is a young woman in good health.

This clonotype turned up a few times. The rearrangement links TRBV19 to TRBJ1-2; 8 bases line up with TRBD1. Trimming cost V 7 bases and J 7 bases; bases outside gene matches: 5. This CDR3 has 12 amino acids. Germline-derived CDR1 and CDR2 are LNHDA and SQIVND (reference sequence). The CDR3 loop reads CASTAGTGGYTF. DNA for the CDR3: TGTGCCAGTACCGCCGGGACAGGTGGCTACACCTTC. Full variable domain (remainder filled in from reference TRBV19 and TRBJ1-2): DGGITQSPKYLFRKEGQNVTLSCEQNLNHDAMYWYRQDPGQGLRLIYYSQIVNDFQKGDIAEGYSVSREKKESFPLTVTSAQKNPTAFYLCASTAGTGGYTFGSGTRLTVV.

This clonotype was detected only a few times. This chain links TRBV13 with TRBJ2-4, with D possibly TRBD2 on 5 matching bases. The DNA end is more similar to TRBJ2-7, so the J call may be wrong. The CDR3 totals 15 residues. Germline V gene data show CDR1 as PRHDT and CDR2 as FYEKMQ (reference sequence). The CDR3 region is CASSLSRLAGGEQYF. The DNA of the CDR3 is TGTGCCAGCAGCTTAAGCCGGCTAGCAGGCGGCGAGCAGTACTTC.

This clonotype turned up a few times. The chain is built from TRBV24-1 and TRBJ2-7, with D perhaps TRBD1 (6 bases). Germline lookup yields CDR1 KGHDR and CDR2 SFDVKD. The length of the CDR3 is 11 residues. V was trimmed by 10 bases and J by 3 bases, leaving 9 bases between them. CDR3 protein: CATRQDYEQYF. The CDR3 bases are TGTGCCACGAGACAGGACTACGAGCAGTACTTC.

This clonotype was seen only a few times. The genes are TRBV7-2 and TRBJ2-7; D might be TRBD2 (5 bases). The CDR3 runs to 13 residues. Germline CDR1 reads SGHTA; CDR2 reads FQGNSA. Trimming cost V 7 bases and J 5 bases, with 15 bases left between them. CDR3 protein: CASKSGGGDEQYF. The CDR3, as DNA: TGTGCCAGCAAGAGCGGTGGTGGAGACGAGCAGTACTTC.